The rows below give T cell receptor beta chains drawn from one sample of a study of CD8+ T cells in alopecia areata. This table comes from immunoSEQ multiplex PCR, and its TCRdb copy is limited to in-frame clones, with some not included. The sample includes more than 130,000 clones, 82% of them seen just once. The sample consisted of CD8+ T cells sorted from blood, taken at week 4, from a patient treated with tofacitinib. The receptors were gathered from a human donor with alopecia areata. The conserved cysteine and the conserved F or W are not part of the CDR3 here.

v_call: TRBV27
j_call: TRBJ1-1
cdr3_aa: ASGRLLNTEAF

v_call: TRBV29-1
j_call: TRBJ2-1
cdr3_aa: SVGIGGGNEQF

v_call: TRBV9
j_call: TRBJ1-5
cdr3_aa: ASSLRQDGQPQH

v_call: TRBV5-6
j_call: TRBJ2-1
cdr3_aa: ASSSPGQLRYNEQF

v_call: TRBV4-3
j_call: TRBJ2-3
cdr3_aa: ASSPPDRKDTQY

v_call: TRBV7-2
j_call: TRBJ1-1
cdr3_aa: ASSFGNTEAF

v_call: TRBV7-9
j_call: TRBJ1-1
cdr3_aa: ASSRESNTEAF

v_call: TRBV30
j_call: TRBJ2-1
cdr3_aa: AWSVEGVLQF

v_call: TRBV29-1
j_call: TRBJ2-3
cdr3_aa: SVELAGRDTQY

v_call: TRBV7-9
j_call: TRBJ2-3
cdr3_aa: ASSLGRGDTQY

v_call: TRBV7-9
j_call: TRBJ2-1
cdr3_aa: ASSSFRTSGGANEQF

v_call: TRBV27
j_call: TRBJ2-5
cdr3_aa: ASSFGPGTGETQY

v_call: TRBV4-3
j_call: TRBJ2-1
cdr3_aa: ASSQDVSASYNEQF

v_call: TRBV11-1
j_call: TRBJ2-1
cdr3_aa: ASSLGRGTNEQF

v_call: TRBV9
j_call: TRBJ1-2
cdr3_aa: ASSAGDAIYGYT

v_call: TRBV7-6
j_call: TRBJ1-1
cdr3_aa: ASSRSDRDEAF

v_call: TRBV7-9
j_call: TRBJ1-1
cdr3_aa: ASSLVGANTEAF

v_call: TRBV4-1
j_call: TRBJ2-5
cdr3_aa: ASSQEVGVVEETQY

v_call: TRBV6-1
j_call: TRBJ2-7
cdr3_aa: ASSTGYYEQY

v_call: TRBV7-9
j_call: TRBJ2-7
cdr3_aa: ASSSRADRVYSYEQY

v_call: TRBV27
j_call: TRBJ2-5
cdr3_aa: ASSFPGQDQETQY

v_call: TRBV6-6
j_call: TRBJ2-4
cdr3_aa: ASSYSARPHLQY

v_call: TRBV4-1
j_call: TRBJ2-2
cdr3_aa: ASSRPPAEPNTGELF

v_call: TRBV5-1
j_call: TRBJ2-7
cdr3_aa: ASSSTSGGPSSYEQY